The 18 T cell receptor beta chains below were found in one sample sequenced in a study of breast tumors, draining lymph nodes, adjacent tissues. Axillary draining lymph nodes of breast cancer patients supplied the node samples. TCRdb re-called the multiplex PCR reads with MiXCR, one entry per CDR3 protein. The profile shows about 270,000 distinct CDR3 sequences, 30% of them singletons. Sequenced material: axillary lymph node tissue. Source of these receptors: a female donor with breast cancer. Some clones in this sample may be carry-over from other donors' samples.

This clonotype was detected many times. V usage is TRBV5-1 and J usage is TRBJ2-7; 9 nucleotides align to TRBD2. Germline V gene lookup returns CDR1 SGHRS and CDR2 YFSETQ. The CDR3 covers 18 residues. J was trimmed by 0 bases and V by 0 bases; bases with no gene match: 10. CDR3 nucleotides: TGCGCCAGCAGCTTGGTCGGACTAGCGTTTTTTAGCTCCTACGAGCAGTACTTC. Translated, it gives CASSLVGLAFFSSYEQYF.

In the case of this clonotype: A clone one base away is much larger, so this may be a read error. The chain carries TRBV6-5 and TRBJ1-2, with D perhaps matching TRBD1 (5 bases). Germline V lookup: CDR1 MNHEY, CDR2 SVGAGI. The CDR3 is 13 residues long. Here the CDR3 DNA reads TGTGCCCGCAGTTACGGGCCAGGGAATGGCTACACCTTC. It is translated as CARSYGPGNGYTF.

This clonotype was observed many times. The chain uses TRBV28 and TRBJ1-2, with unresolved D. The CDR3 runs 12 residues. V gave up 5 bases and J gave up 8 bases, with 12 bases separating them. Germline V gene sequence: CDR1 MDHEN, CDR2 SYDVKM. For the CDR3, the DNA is TGTGCCAGCAGTGGAGGTTTGTCGGGCTACACCTTC. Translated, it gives CASSGGLSGYTF.

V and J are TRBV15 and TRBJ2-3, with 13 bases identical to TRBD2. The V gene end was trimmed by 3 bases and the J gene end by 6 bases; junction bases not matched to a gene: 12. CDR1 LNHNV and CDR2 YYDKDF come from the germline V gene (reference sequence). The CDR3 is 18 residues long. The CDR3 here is CATSSPRTSGSGGDTQYF. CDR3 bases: TGTGCCACCAGCAGCCCCCGGACTAGCGGGAGTGGAGGTGATACGCAGTATTTT. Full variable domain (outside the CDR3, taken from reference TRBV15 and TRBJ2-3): DAMVIQNPRYQVTQFGKPVTLSCSQTLNHNVMYWYQQKSSQAPKLLFHYYDKDFNNEADTPDNFQSRRPNTSFCFLDIRSPGLGDTAMYLCATSSPRTSGSGGDTQYFGPGTRLTVL.

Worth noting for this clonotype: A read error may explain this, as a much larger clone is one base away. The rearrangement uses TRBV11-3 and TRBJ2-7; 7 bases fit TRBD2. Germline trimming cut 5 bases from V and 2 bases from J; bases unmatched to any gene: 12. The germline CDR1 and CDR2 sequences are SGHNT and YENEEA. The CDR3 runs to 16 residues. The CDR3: CASSHAGTTFTYEQYF. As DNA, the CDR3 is TGTGCCAGCAGCCATGCCGGGACTACCTTTACCTACGAGCAGTACTTC.

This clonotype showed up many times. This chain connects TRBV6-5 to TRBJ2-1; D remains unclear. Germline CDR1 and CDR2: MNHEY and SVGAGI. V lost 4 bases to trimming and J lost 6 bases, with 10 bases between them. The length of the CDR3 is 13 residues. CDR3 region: CASSWVGSNEQFF. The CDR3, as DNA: TGTGCCAGCAGTTGGGTGGGGTCCAATGAGCAGTTCTTC.

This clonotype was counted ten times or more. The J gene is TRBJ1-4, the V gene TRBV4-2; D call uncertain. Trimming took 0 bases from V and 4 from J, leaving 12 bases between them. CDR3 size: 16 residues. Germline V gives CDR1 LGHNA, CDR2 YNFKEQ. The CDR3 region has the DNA TGTGCCAGCAGCCAAGATCGAGGGCTGGGTAATGAAAAACTGTTTTTT. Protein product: CASSQDRGLGNEKLFF.

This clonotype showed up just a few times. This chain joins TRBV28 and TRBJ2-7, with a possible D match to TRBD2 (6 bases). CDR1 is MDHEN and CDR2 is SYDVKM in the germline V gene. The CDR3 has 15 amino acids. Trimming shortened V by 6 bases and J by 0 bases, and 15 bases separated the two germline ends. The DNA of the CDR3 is TGTGCCAGCAGCCCTCTAGCGAAAAGCTCCTACGAGCAGTACTTC. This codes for CASSPLAKSSYEQYF.

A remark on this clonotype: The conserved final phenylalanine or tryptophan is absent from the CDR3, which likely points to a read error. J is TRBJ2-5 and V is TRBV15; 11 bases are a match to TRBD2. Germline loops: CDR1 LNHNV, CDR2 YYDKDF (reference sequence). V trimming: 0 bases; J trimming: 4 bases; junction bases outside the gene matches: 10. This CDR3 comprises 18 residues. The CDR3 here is CATSRDRGTSGHGETQYS. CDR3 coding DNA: TGTGCCACCAGCAGAGATCGAGGGACTAGCGGACACGGAGAGACCCAGTACTCC.

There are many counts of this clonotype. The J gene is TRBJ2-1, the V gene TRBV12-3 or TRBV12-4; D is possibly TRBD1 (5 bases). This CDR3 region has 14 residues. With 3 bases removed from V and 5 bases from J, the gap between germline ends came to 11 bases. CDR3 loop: CASSFWGRDNEQFF. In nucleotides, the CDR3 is TGTGCCAGCAGTTTCTGGGGCAGAGACAATGAGCAGTTCTTC.

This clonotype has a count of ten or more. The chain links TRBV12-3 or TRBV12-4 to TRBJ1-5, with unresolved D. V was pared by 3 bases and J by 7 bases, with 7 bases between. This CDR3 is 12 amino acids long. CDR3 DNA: TGTGCCAGCAGTTTTTCAGAACAGCCCCAGCATTTT. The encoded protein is CASSFSEQPQHF.

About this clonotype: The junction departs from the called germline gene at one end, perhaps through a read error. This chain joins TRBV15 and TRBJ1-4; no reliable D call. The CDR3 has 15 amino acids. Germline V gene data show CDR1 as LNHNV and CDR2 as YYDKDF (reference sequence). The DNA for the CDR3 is TGTGCCACCAGCAGAGGACGGCTTCCTAATGAGAAACCGTTTTTT. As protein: CATSRGRLPNEKPFF.

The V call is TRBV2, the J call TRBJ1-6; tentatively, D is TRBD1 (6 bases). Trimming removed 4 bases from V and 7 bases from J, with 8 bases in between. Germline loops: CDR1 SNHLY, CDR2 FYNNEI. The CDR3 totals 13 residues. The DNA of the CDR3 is TGTGCCAGCAGTGGACAGGTGAATTCACCCCTCCACTTT. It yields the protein CASSGQVNSPLHF.

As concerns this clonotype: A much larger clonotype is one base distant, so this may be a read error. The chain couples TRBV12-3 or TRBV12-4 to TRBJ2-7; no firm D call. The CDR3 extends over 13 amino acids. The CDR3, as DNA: TGTGTCAGCAGTTTTGGCCAATTCTACGAGCAGTACTTC. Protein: CVSSFGQFYEQYF.

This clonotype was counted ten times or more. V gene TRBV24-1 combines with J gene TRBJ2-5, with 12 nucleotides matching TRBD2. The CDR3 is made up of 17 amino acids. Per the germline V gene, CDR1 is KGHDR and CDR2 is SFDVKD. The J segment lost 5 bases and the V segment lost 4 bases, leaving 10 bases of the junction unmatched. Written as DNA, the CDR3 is TGTGCCACCAGTGACCCAGGGACTAGCGGGCATAGGGAGACCCAGTACTTC. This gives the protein CATSDPGTSGHRETQYF.

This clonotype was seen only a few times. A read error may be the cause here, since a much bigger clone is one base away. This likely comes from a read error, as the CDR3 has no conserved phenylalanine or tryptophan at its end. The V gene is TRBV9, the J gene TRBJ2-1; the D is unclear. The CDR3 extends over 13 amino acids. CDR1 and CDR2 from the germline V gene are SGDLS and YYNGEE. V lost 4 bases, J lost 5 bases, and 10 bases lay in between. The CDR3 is CASSPEVDNEQFS. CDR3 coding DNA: TGTGCCAGCAGCCCCGAGGTGGACAATGAGCAGTTCTCC.

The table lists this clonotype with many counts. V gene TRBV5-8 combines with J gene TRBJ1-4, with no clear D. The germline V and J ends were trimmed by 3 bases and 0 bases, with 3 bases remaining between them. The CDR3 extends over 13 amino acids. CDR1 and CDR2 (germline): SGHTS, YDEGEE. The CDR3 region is CASSSATNEKLFF. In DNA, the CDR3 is TGTGCCAGCAGCTCTGCAACTAATGAAAAACTGTTTTTT.

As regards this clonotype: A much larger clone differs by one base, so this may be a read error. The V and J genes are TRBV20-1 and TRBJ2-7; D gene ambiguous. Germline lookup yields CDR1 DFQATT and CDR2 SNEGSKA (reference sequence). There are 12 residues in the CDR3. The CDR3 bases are TGCAGTGCAAGGACGGTAGCCTACGAGCCGTACTTC. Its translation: CSARTVAYEPYF.